This T cell receptor (beta chain) was found in a study of blood T cell repertoires in COVID-19. Study in general: From the United States, Italy and Spain came samples of acute and convalescent COVID-19. Sources were T cells, B-cell-depleted T cells, or PBMCs; the material itself was cDNA or gDNA.

The authors' processing: Estimation of nucleated cell counts relied on the amplification of reference gene primers. The assay was immunoSEQ multiplex PCR, and TCRdb's table has in-frame clones only and misses some. D and trimming come from the DNA, and the V and J calls and clone size come from that table. The table records roughly 100,000 clones, roughly 90% of them present only once. What was sequenced was peripheral blood. This receptor was obtained from a human donor in a cohort sampled during active COVID-19.

The CDR3 is CASSPLDRTYGYTF. In nucleotides, the CDR3 is TGTGCCAGCAGTCCCTTGGACAGGACCTATGGCTACACCTTC. The rearrangement links TRBV2 to TRBJ1-2; 7 bases align to TRBD1. The trim removed 5 bases at V and 4 bases at J, leaving 7 bases unmatched. CDR1 SNHLY and CDR2 FYNNEI come from the germline V gene. The CDR3 extends over 14 amino acids. Full variable domain (remainder filled in from reference TRBV2 and TRBJ1-2): EPEVTQTPSHQVTQMGQEVILRCVPISNHLYFYWYRQILGQKVEFLVSFYNNEISEKSEIFDDQFSVERPDGSNFTLKIRSTKLEDSAMYFCASSPLDRTYGYTFGSGTRLTVV.